This TCR beta chain was recorded in a study of STAT3 mutations in large granular lymphocyte leukemia. General study findings and limits: Every T-LGLL patient had at least one immunodominant TCRbeta clonotype.

Trimming removed 5 bases from V and 2 bases from J; junction bases left unmatched: 1. Germline lookup yields CDR1 MNHEY and CDR2 SVGAGI. The CDR3 is made up of 14 amino acids. For this clone: Antigen unknown.

Only in-frame clones appear in the TCRdb table, and some are missing; sequencing was by immunoSEQ multiplex PCR. The repertoire holds around 30,000 clones, with approximately 86% as singletons. Material for sequencing was peripheral blood mononuclear cells. The clonotype originates from a man aged 60-69 years with T-cell large granular lymphocyte leukemia. Some clones in this sample may be carry-over from other donors' samples. This chain joins TRBV6-5 and TRBJ2-7, with TRBD2 matching over 12 bases. The CDR3 DNA reads TGTGCCAGCAGTCGGACTAGCGGGACCTACGAGCAGTACTTC. Its protein product is CASSRTSGTYEQYF.